One and the same sample provided the 18 T cell receptor beta chains below, sequenced in a study of shared clonotypes between healthy human individuals (TCRdb year 2020). The library was built by means of the immunoSEQ multiplex PCR assay. TCRdb obtained this table from immuneACCESS and retained in-frame rearrangements with V and J assigned. These tables miss some clones; where compared with another copy, unresolved V genes account for less than half of the shortfall, and the remainder is unexplained. The sample table records roughly 480,000 clones; roughly 78% of these occur just once. Of the sample, about 12% is held by the ten largest clones. The sample taken for sequencing was PBMCs. These receptors were taken from a woman between 40 and 50 years old in good health. Some clones in this sample may be carry-over from other donors' samples.

The chain joins TRBV6-5 to TRBJ2-3; unclear D gene. Trimming left V 10 bases short and J 3 bases short, with 14 bases between. Germline V CDR1 and CDR2: MNHEY, SVGAGI. The CDR3 sequence is 13 residues long. The CDR3 bases are TGTGCCACTATTTCCCCTGGGACAGATACGCAGTATTTT. The encoded protein is CATISPGTDTQYF.

The V gene is TRBV18, the J gene TRBJ2-3; D is uncertain. Germline V CDR1 and CDR2: KGHSH, LQKENI. The CDR3 consists of 14 residues. V was cut by 3 bases and J by 1 base, with 8 bases left in between. The CDR3 is CASSPSPGTDTQYF. CDR3 nucleotide sequence: TGTGCCAGCTCACCCAGTCCGGGCACAGATACGCAGTATTTT.

V usage is TRBV7-2 and J usage is TRBJ2-1; D might be TRBD1 or TRBD2, each matching 5 bases. This CDR3 region has 14 residues. Germline V CDR1 and CDR2: SGHTA, FQGNSA. V lost 5 bases, J lost 3 bases, and 11 bases lay in between. The CDR3, as DNA: TGTGCCAGCAGCCCGCCTGGGGGCTACAATGAGCAGTTCTTC. This translates into CASSPPGGYNEQFF.

The chain has TRBV28 and TRBJ1-1; D is uncertain. Trimming pared 7 bases from V and 1 base from J, leaving 13 bases between. The germline V gene has CDR1 MDHEN and CDR2 SYDVKM. The CDR3 loop spans 14 amino acids. Written as DNA, the CDR3 is TGTGCCAGCACCTTCCCGGGCGCGAACACTGAAGCTTTCTTT. This translates into CASTFPGANTEAFF.

This clone has just one count. The chain couples TRBV7-2 to TRBJ2-7, with 10 bases matching TRBD2. V shed 5 bases and J 5 bases; nucleotides not matched to a gene: 6. The germline V gene has CDR1 SGHTA and CDR2 FQGNSA. CDR3 length: 14 amino acids. CDR3 sequence: CASSVGTSVHEQYF. The CDR3 DNA sequence: TGTGCCAGCAGCGTCGGGACTAGCGTCCACGAGCAGTACTTC.

V is TRBV5-1 and J is TRBJ2-7, with D possibly being TRBD1 (5 bases). Deletions cut 4 bases from V and 0 bases from J, with 8 bases between. Germline V lookup: CDR1 SGHRS, CDR2 YFSETQ. This CDR3 is 13 amino acids long. In nucleotides, the CDR3 is TGCGCCAGCAGCCCCCAGGGCTCCTACGAGCAGTACTTC. Translation: CASSPQGSYEQYF.

The V call is TRBV18, the J call TRBJ2-1, with TRBD1 identical over 8 bases. The V and J ends lost 3 bases and 10 bases, in that order; junction bases with no gene match: 5. Germline V gene sequence: CDR1 KGHSH, CDR2 LQKENI. CDR3 size: 13 residues. The CDR3 loop is CASSPGTGIEQFF. In DNA form, the CDR3 reads TGTGCCAGCTCACCCGGGACAGGAATCGAGCAGTTCTTC.

The chain is built from TRBV7-9 and TRBJ1-2, with a weak D call TRBD1 (5 bases). The CDR3 runs 14 residues. The germline V and J ends were trimmed by 4 bases and 3 bases, with 12 bases remaining between them. The germline V gene has CDR1 SEHNR and CDR2 FQNEAQ (reference sequence). CDR3 loop: CASSSRDGDYGYTF. CDR3 coding DNA: TGTGCCAGCAGCTCCCGGGACGGGGACTATGGCTACACCTTC.

A remark on this clone: The junction departs from the called germline gene at one end, perhaps through a read error. This sequence joins TRBV25-1 and TRBJ2-1, with 9 bases fitting TRBD2. CDR1 is MGHDK, CDR2 SYGVNS, per germline. This CDR3 has 17 amino acids. The CDR3 protein is CASTEDLAGSSYNEQFF. Written as DNA, the CDR3 is TGTGCCAGCACTGAAGACCTAGCGGGGAGCTCCTACAATGAGCAGTTCTTC.

The table lists this clone with many counts. The gene calls are TRBV2 and TRBJ1-1; 10 bases line up with TRBD1. With V trimmed by 6 bases and J by 0 bases, 7 bases remained unmatched. Germline V CDR1 and CDR2: SNHLY, FYNNEI. The CDR3 runs to 16 residues. The CDR3 sequence is CASRTGGWGLNTEAFF. The CDR3 nucleotides read TGTGCCAGCAGGACAGGGGGCTGGGGTTTGAACACTGAAGCTTTCTTT.

This chain joins TRBV6-4 and TRBJ2-3; no clear D. The V gene lost 0 bases and the J gene lost 2 bases, with 9 bases spanning the gap. The germline gives CDR1 MRHNA, CDR2 SNTAGT. CDR3 size: 15 residues. CDR3 region: CASSDSPVPTDTQYF. In DNA form, the CDR3 reads TGTGCCAGCAGTGACTCCCCCGTACCCACAGATACGCAGTATTTT.

This clone was counted between two and nine times. V usage is TRBV29-1 and J usage is TRBJ2-5; D possibly corresponds to TRBD1 (6 bases). The J call may be in error: the DNA end matches TRBJ2-7 better. CDR1 is SQVTM and CDR2 is ANQGSEA in the germline V gene. The CDR3 sequence is 14 residues long. DNA of the CDR3: TGCAGCGTTGTTGTGGGGGCTAGGTCCTACGAGCAGTACTTC. Its translation is CSVVVGARSYEQYF.

The chain couples TRBV7-3 to TRBJ2-3; no definite D call. Germline CDR1 and CDR2: SGHTA and FQGTGA. V lost 2 bases and J 0 bases, leaving 6 bases between the germline ends. CDR3 length: 14 amino acids. CDR3 sequence: CASSLALSTDTQYF. CDR3 DNA: TGTGCCAGCAGCTTAGCACTGAGCACAGATACGCAGTATTTT.

Written as DNA, the CDR3 is TGCGCCAGCAGCCCTAACACAGATACGCAGTATTTT. This translates into CASSPNTDTQYF. V gene TRBV5-1 combines with J gene TRBJ2-3; D unresolved. Germline CDR1 SGHRS, CDR2 YFSETQ. The CDR3 contains 12 residues. V was trimmed by 4 bases and J by 2 bases, leaving 5 bases between them.

The gene calls are TRBV19 and TRBJ2-3, with 15 positions matching TRBD2. The CDR3 totals 14 residues. CDR1 is LNHDA, CDR2 SQIVND, per germline (reference sequence). V dropped 6 bases and J dropped 7; count of bases not matched to a gene: 2. The CDR3, as DNA: TGTGCCAGTAGCGGGACTAGCGGGGGGCATACGCAGTATTTT. This codes for CASSGTSGGHTQYF.

The chain couples TRBV6-6 to TRBJ2-1; tentatively, D is TRBD1 or TRBD2 (6 bases each). The V and J ends lost 5 bases and 4 bases respectively, with 15 bases between them. CDR1 is MNHNY, CDR2 SVGAGI, per germline (reference sequence). The CDR3 is 15 residues long. The CDR3 DNA sequence: TGTGCCAGCAGTGTAGAAGTAGGGGGGTACAATGAGCAGTTCTTC. This encodes CASSVEVGGYNEQFF.

The chain uses TRBV27 and TRBJ2-1; D unclear. The CDR3 totals 17 residues. Germline lookup yields CDR1 MNHEY and CDR2 SMNVEV (reference sequence). Trimming took off 5 bases at V and 3 bases at J, with 20 bases between the two ends. The CDR3 region has the DNA TGTGCCAGCAGTATCCTTCAGCAGCCGTCTTACTACAATGAGCAGTTCTTC. It is translated as CASSILQQPSYYNEQFF.

The CDR3 DNA is TGCGCCAGCAGCTTCGGGACTAGCACCGGGGAGCTGTTTTTT. It translates to CASSFGTSTGELFF. This rearrangement joins TRBV5-1 to TRBJ2-2; 8 positions match TRBD2. The CDR3 totals 14 residues. Looked up from germline, CDR1 is SGHRS and CDR2 is YFSETQ. V lost 2 bases, J lost 4 bases, and 1 base stayed unmatched. The full variable domain, its missing parts supplied by reference TRBV5-1 and TRBJ2-2, is KAGVTQTPRYLIKTRGQQVTLSCSPISGHRSVSWYQQTPGQGLQFLFEYFSETQRNKGNFPGRFSGRQFSNSRSEMNVSTLELGDSALYLCASSFGTSTGELFFGEGSRLTVL.